This T cell receptor (beta chain) came from a study of blood T cell repertoires in COVID-19. At the level of the study: COVID-19 samples from acute and convalescent phases originated in the United States, Italy and Spain. The analysed material was cDNA or gDNA that came from T cells, B-cell-depleted T cells, or PBMCs.

Authors' methods: From reference gene primer amplification, estimates of nucleated cell counts were derived. Libraries were prepared by immunoSEQ multiplex PCR; TCRdb keeps only in-frame clonotypes and omits some of them. V and J calls and clone size are as listed in that table; D and trimming were resolved from the DNA. The sample lists approximately 150,000 clones; more than 75% were seen once. Germline V gene lookup returns CDR1 MGHRA and CDR2 YSYEKL. The CDR3 length is 15 residues. Trimming removed 2 bases at V and 0 bases at J, with 10 bases between. The origin of this receptor is a man aged 60 to 75 with acute or convalescent COVID-19. The sample consisted of peripheral blood. The rearrangement joins TRBV4-1 to TRBJ1-2, with TRBD1 as a possible D gene (5 bases). The DNA for the CDR3 is TGCGCCAGCAGCCAACGGGGGGTGACTAACTATGGCTACACCTTC. It codes for CASSQRGVTNYGYTF.